The sample holds one count of the clone carrying this T cell receptor beta chain. Its antigen is not identified. Russia was home to the donors, healthy Caucasian individuals aged about 6 to 90. Per sample, at least 5 micrograms of total RNA were extracted. The V segment lost 0 bases and the J segment 5 bases; nucleotides outside the gene matches: 7. The length of the CDR3 is 16 residues. Germline V gene sequence: CDR1 WNHNN, CDR2 SYGVQD (reference sequence). This record comes from a study of blood T cells in healthy people across ages. Study observations and caveats: Fewer expanded clones and more diversity marked long-lived versus aged donors.

Sample-barcoded 5' priming and a J-beta primer mix drove a second PCR of roughly 7 to 11 cycles. Using its own MiXCR run on the 5' RACE reads, TCRdb lists one record per CDR3 protein. The profile shows over 1,300,000 distinct CDR3 sequences, 55% to 75% of them singletons. The V gene is TRBV10-1, the J gene TRBJ2-3, with TRBD2 matching over 8 bases. Sequences were obtained from blood. The TCR originated in a man aged 18 to 29 in good health. The CDR3 loop reads CASSESRGTRGDTQYF. The DNA for the CDR3 is TGCGCCAGCAGTGAGTCGAGGGGGACTAGAGGAGATACGCAGTATTTT.